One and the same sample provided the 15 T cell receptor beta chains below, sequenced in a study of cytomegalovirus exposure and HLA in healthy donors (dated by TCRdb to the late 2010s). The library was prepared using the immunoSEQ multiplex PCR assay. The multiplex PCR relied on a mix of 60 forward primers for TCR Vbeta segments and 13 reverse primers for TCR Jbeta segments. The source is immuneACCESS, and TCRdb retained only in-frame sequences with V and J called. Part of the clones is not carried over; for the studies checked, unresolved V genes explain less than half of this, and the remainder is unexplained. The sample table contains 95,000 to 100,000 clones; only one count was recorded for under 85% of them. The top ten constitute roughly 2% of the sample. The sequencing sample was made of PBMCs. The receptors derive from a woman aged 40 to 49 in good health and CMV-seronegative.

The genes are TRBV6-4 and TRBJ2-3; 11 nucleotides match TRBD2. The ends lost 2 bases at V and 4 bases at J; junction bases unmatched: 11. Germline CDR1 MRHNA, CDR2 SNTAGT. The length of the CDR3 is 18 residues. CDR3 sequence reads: CASSDVDDGTSGPDTQYF. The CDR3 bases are TGTGCCAGCAGTGACGTTGATGACGGGACTAGCGGTCCAGATACGCAGTATTTT.

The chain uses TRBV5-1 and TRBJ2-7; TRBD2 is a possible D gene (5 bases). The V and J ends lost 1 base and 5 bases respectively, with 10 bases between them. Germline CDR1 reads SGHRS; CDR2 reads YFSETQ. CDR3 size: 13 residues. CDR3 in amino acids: CASSLRLADEQYF. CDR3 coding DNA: TGCGCCAGCAGCTTGAGGCTAGCAGACGAGCAGTACTTC.

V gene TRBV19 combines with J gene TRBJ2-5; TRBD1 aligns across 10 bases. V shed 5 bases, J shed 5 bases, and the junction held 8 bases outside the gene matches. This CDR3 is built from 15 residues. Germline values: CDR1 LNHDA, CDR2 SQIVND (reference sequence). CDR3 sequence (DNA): TGTGCCAGTAGTGACCGGACAGGGGGTCCGGAGACCCAGTACTTC. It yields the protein CASSDRTGGPETQYF. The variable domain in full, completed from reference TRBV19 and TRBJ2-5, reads DGGITQSPKYLFRKEGQNVTLSCEQNLNHDAMYWYRQDPGQGLRLIYYSQIVNDFQKGDIAEGYSVSREKKESFPLTVTSAQKNPTAFYLCASSDRTGGPETQYFGPGTRLLVL.

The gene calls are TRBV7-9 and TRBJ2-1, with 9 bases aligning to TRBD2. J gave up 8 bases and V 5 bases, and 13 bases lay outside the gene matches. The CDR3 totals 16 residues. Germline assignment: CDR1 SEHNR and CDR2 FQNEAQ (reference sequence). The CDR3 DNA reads TGTGCCAGCAGCCCAACCCCCGGGACTAGCACCCATGAGCAGTTCTTC. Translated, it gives CASSPTPGTSTHEQFF.

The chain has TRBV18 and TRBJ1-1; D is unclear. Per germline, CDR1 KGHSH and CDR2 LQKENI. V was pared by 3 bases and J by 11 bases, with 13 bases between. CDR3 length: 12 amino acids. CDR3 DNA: TGTGCCAGCTCACCGTCGGTCGGTAACGCTTTCTTT. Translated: CASSPSVGNAFF.

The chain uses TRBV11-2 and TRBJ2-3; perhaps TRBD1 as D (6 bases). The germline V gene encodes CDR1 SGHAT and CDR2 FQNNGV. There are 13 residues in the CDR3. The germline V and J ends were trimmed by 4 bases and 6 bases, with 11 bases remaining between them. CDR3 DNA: TGTGCCAGCAGCTCAGGGGTTCGGGATACGCAGTATTTT. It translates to CASSSGVRDTQYF.

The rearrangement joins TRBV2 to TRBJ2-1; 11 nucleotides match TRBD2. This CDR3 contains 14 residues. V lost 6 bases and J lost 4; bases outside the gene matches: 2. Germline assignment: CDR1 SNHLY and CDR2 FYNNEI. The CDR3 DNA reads TGTGCCAGCAGACTAGCGGGGGAATACAATGAGCAGTTCTTC. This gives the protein CASRLAGEYNEQFF.

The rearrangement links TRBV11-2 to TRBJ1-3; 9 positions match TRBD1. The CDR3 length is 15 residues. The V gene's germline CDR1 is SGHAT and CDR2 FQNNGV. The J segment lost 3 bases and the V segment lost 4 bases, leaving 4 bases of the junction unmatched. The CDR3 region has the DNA TGTGCCAGCAGCTCCTCGGACAGGGGTGGAAACACCATATATTTT. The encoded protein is CASSSSDRGGNTIYF.

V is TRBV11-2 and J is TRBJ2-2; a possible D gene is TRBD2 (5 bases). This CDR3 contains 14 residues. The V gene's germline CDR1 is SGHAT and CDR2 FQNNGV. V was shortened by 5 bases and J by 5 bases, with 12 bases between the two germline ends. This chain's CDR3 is CASSQIRGTGELFF. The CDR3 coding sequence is TGTGCCAGCAGCCAAATAAGAGGGACCGGGGAGCTGTTTTTT.

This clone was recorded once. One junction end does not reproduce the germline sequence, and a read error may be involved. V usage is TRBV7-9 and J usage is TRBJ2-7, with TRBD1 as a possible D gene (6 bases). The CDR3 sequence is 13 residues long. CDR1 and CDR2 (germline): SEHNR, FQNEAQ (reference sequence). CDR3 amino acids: CSSSLVSQGEQYF. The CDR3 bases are TGTTCCAGCAGCTTAGTATCTCAGGGGGAGCAGTACTTC.

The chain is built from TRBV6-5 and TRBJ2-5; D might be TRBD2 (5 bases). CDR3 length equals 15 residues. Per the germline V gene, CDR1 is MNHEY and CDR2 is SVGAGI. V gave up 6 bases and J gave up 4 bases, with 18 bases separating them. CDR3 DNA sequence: TGTGCCAGCAGAATAGGCCGGGGTGAGGTAGAGACCCAGTACTTC. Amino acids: CASRIGRGEVETQYF.

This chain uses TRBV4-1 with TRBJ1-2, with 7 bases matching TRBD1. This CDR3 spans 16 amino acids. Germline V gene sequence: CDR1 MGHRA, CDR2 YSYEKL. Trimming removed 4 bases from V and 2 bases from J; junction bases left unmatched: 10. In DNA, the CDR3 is TGCGCCAGCAGCCTCCATCGGGACAGCTCCAACTATGGCTACACCTTC. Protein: CASSLHRDSSNYGYTF.

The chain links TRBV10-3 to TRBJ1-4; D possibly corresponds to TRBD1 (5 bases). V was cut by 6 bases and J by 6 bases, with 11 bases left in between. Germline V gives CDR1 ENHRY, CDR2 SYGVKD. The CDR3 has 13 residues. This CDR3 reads CAISQGGYEKLFF. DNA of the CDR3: TGTGCCATCAGCCAGGGAGGCTATGAAAAACTGTTTTTT.

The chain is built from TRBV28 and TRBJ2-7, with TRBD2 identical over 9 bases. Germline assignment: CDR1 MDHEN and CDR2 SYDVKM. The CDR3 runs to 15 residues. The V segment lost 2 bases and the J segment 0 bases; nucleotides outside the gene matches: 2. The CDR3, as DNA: TGTGCCAGCAGTTTAACTAGCGGGTACTCCTACGAGCAGTACTTC. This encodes CASSLTSGYSYEQYF.

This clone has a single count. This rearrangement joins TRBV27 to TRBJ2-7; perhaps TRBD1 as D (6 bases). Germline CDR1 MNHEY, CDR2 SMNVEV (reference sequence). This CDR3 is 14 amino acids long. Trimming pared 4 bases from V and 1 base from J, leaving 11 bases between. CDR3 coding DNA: TGTGCCAGCAGTTCGCCCGACAGGTCCTACGAGCAGTACTTC. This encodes CASSSPDRSYEQYF.